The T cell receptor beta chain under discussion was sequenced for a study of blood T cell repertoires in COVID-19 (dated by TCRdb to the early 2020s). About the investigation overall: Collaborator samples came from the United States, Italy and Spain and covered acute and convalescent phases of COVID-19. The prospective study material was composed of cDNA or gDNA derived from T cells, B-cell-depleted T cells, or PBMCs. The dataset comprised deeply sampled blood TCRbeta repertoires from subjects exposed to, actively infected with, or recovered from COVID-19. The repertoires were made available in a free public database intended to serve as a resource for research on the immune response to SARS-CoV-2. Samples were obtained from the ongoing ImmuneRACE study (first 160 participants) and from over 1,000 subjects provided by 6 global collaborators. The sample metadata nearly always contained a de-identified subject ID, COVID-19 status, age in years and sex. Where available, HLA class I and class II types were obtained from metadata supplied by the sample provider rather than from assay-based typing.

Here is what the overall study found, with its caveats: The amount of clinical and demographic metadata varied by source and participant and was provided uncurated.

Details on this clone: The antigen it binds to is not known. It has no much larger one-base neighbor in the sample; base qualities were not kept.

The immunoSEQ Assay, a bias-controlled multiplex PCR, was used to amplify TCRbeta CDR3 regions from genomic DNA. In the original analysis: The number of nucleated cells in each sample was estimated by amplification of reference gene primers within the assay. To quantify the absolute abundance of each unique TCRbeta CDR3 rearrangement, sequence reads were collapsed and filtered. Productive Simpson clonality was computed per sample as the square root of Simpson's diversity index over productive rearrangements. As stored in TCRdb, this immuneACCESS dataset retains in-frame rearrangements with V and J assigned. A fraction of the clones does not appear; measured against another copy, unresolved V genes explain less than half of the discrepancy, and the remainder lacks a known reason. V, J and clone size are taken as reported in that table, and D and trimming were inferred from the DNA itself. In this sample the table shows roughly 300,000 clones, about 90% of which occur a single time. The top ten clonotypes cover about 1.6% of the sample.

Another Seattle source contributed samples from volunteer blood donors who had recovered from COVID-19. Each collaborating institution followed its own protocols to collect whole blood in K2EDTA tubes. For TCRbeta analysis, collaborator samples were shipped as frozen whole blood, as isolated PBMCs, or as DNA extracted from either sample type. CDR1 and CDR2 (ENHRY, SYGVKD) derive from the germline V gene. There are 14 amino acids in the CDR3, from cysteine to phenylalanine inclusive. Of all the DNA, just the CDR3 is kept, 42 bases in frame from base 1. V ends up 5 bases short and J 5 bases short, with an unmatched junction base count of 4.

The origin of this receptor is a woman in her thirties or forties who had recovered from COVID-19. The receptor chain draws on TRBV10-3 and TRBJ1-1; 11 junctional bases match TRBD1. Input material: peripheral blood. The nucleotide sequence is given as TGTGCCATCAGTCCCGGGACAGGGGGAACTGAAGCTTTCTTT. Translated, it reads CAISPGTGGTEAFF.